A single sample gave rise to the 32 T cell receptor beta chains below, sequenced in a study of cytomegalovirus exposure and HLA in healthy donors (dated by TCRdb to 2016 to 2017). The library was built by means of the immunoSEQ multiplex PCR assay. For the multiplex PCR, a mixture combining 60 forward primers for TCR Vbeta segments and 13 reverse primers for TCR Jbeta segments was used. TCRdb obtained this table from immuneACCESS and retained in-frame rearrangements with V and J assigned. These tables miss some clones; where compared with another copy, unresolved V genes account for less than half of the shortfall, and the remainder is unexplained. The sample yields about 190,000 clones; around nine tenths were counted once. Of the sample, approximately 0.31% is held by the ten largest clones. The sample consisted of PBMCs. All receptors come from a woman in her thirties in good health and CMV-seronegative.

This rearrangement joins TRBV6-1 to TRBJ2-7; D is possibly TRBD2 (6 bases). Trimming removed 3 bases from V and 6 bases from J, with 18 bases in between. CDR1 is MNHNS and CDR2 is SASEGT in the germline V gene. This CDR3 has 15 amino acids. The CDR3 is CASSDPRGGLGEQYF. The DNA for the CDR3 is TGTGCCAGCAGTGACCCGAGAGGAGGGTTGGGCGAGCAGTACTTC.

The genes are TRBV25-1 and TRBJ2-2; 11 nucleotides line up with TRBD2. The CDR3 consists of 17 residues. V shed 8 bases and J 4 bases; nucleotides not matched to a gene: 12. Germline V gene data show CDR1 as MGHDK and CDR2 as SYGVNS. The CDR3 nucleotides read TGTGCCAGCGAACCCTTAGCGGGAGGGCCTGGCACCGGGGAGCTGTTTTTT. Its translation is CASEPLAGGPGTGELFF.

J is TRBJ2-5 and V is TRBV9; 8 nucleotides align to TRBD2. V lost 4 bases and J lost 4; bases outside the gene matches: 9. CDR1 is SGDLS and CDR2 is YYNGEE in the germline V gene. CDR3 length: 15 amino acids. The CDR3 sequence: CASSFSGRAGETQYF. DNA of the CDR3: TGTGCCAGCAGCTTTTCCGGGAGGGCTGGAGAGACCCAGTACTTC. Based on the CDR3 plus reference TRBV9 and TRBJ2-5, the full variable domain is DSGVTQTPKHLITATGQRVTLRCSPRSGDLSVYWYQQSLDQGLQFLIQYYNGEERAKGNILERFSAQQFPDLHSELNLSSLELGDSALYFCASSFSGRAGETQYFGPGTRLLVL.

The rearrangement joins TRBV1 to TRBJ1-4; the table names TRBD1, a call not compared with the DNA. TRBV1 is a documented pseudogene. The CDR3 runs to 15 residues. CDR3 amino acids: CTSSLRGGVGEKLFF. CDR3 DNA sequence: TGCACCAGCAGCCTCAGAGGGGGTGTTGGAGAAAAACTGTTTTTT.

V and J are TRBV5-5 and TRBJ2-3, with 7 nucleotides matching TRBD1. The CDR3 is made up of 14 amino acids. Losses at the gene ends were 2 bases for V and 2 bases for J; bases not matched to a gene: 2. Germline CDR1 is SGHKS and CDR2 is YYEKEE (reference sequence). CDR3 sequence reads: CASSFDRATDTQYF. Written as DNA, the CDR3 is TGTGCCAGCAGCTTTGACAGGGCCACAGATACGCAGTATTTT.

J is TRBJ2-7 and V is TRBV18; 14 bases agree with TRBD2. The CDR3 spans 17 residues. Per germline, CDR1 KGHSH and CDR2 LQKENI. The junction had 11 bases not matched to a gene; V was cut back by 3 bases and J by 7 bases. The CDR3 loop reads CASSPTSGGGVNLEQYF. CDR3 DNA sequence: TGTGCCAGCTCACCGACTAGCGGGGGGGGTGTTAATTTGGAGCAGTACTTC.

The chain combines TRBV10-2 with TRBJ2-7, with D possibly matching TRBD1 (5 bases). V lost 4 bases to trimming and J lost 3 bases, with 7 bases between them. Germline V gives CDR1 WSHSY, CDR2 SAAADI. This CDR3 spans 12 amino acids. DNA of the CDR3: TGCGCCAGCAGTGGACAGAACTACGAGCAGTACTTC. This gives the protein CASSGQNYEQYF.

The V and J genes are TRBV27 and TRBJ2-5; tentative D call: TRBD2 (5 bases). The CDR3 has 11 amino acids. Trimming took 8 bases from V and 7 from J, leaving 11 bases between them. Germline V CDR1 and CDR2: MNHEY, SMNVEV (reference sequence). CDR3 in DNA: TGTGCCAGCGTGCTCGCGGGGACCCAGTACTTC. Translated: CASVLAGTQYF.

The gene calls are TRBV27 and TRBJ2-7; possibly TRBD2 for D (7 bases). Germline lookup yields CDR1 MNHEY and CDR2 SMNVEV (reference sequence). Trimming removed 6 bases at V and 1 base at J, with 19 bases between. The CDR3 sequence is 16 residues long. CDR3 in amino acids: CASRTRGADRSYEQYF. DNA of the CDR3: TGTGCCAGCAGGACCCGGGGGGCAGATAGATCCTACGAGCAGTACTTC.

The V gene is TRBV27, the J gene TRBJ2-1; D possibly corresponds to TRBD2 (5 bases). Looked up from germline, CDR1 is MNHEY and CDR2 is SMNVEV (reference sequence). The V end was cut by 5 bases, the J end by 4 bases, with 6 bases between. The CDR3 loop spans 12 amino acids. DNA for the CDR3: TGTGCCAGCAGTGGACTTTACAATGAGCAGTTCTTC. It is translated as CASSGLYNEQFF.

This chain connects TRBV28 to TRBJ1-3; TRBD1 matches at 7 bases. The CDR3 loop spans 15 amino acids. The V gene's germline CDR1 is MDHEN and CDR2 SYDVKM. Trimming cost V 6 bases and J 5 bases; bases outside gene matches: 10. In nucleotides, the CDR3 is TGTGCCAGCAGCCGACTTAGACAGGGAAGAAACACCATATATTTT. Protein product: CASSRLRQGRNTIYF.

The chain links TRBV7-9 to TRBJ2-7; TRBD2 aligns across 14 bases. The CDR3 consists of 18 residues. CDR1 is SEHNR, CDR2 FQNEAQ, per germline (reference sequence). V dropped 5 bases and J dropped 3; count of bases not matched to a gene: 12. The CDR3 is CASSLRSGLAGAFYEQYF. The DNA for the CDR3 is TGTGCCAGCAGCCTACGATCGGGACTAGCGGGAGCTTTCTACGAGCAGTACTTC. Drawing the rest from reference TRBV7-9 and TRBJ2-7, the complete variable domain is DTGVSQNPRHKITKRGQNVTFRCDPISEHNRLYWYRQTLGQGPEFLTYFQNEAQLEKSRLLSDRFSAERPKGSFSTLEIQRTEQGDSAMYLCASSLRSGLAGAFYEQYFGPGTRLTVT.

The rearrangement joins TRBV5-1 to TRBJ2-3; 9 positions agree with TRBD2. J lost 2 bases, V lost 1 base, and 2 bases had no gene match. Germline-derived CDR1 and CDR2 are SGHRS and YFSETQ. The CDR3 contains 15 residues. The CDR3 protein is CASSLLAGFTDTQYF. CDR3 DNA sequence: TGCGCCAGCAGCTTGCTAGCGGGGTTCACAGATACGCAGTATTTT.

J is TRBJ2-1 and V is TRBV7-3, with a tentative D call TRBD2 (5 bases). With 5 bases removed from V and 1 base from J, the gap between germline ends came to 15 bases. This CDR3 region has 16 residues. Per the germline V gene, CDR1 is SGHTA and CDR2 is FQGTGA. CDR3 nucleotides: TGTGCCAGCAGCCCCCTAATGAGGGCTTCCTACAATGAGCAGTTCTTC. Translation gives CASSPLMRASYNEQFF.

The chain combines TRBV10-2 with TRBJ2-1; 10 bases are shared with TRBD2. From germline, CDR1 is WSHSY and CDR2 SAAADI. The CDR3 contains 14 residues. Unmatched junction bases numbered 6, after V lost 6 bases and J lost 7 bases. The CDR3 spells CASRPGLATNEQFF. CDR3 sequence (DNA): TGCGCCAGCAGACCGGGACTAGCGACTAATGAGCAGTTCTTC.

The chain joins TRBV5-1 to TRBJ2-1; 13 nucleotides line up with TRBD2. Germline V lookup: CDR1 SGHRS, CDR2 YFSETQ. V lost 0 bases, J lost 1 base, and 10 bases stayed unmatched. The CDR3 runs to 20 residues. CDR3 sequence (DNA): TGCGCCAGCAGCTTGGCCAGGACTAGCGGGAGAGGGACATCCTACAATGAGCAGTTCTTC. Protein sequence: CASSLARTSGRGTSYNEQFF.

The rearrangement joins TRBV9 to TRBJ2-1; weak D call: TRBD1 (5 bases). The germline CDR1 and CDR2 sequences are SGDLS and YYNGEE. The CDR3 consists of 15 residues. V lost 4 bases to trimming and J lost 10 bases, with 21 bases between them. DNA for the CDR3: TGTGCCAGCAGCTTTGGGGCCGCCCAGGTAAGCGAGCAGTTCTTC. Its protein product is CASSFGAAQVSEQFF.

V gene TRBV27 combines with J gene TRBJ2-5, with D possibly TRBD2 on 5 matching bases. V was trimmed by 6 bases and J by 5 bases, leaving 16 bases between them. The CDR3 is 14 residues long. Germline lookup yields CDR1 MNHEY and CDR2 SMNVEV (reference sequence). The CDR3 reads CASRLQAGRETQYF. The DNA for the CDR3 is TGTGCCAGCAGGCTCCAGGCGGGTCGGGAGACCCAGTACTTC.

The V and J genes are TRBV7-2 and TRBJ2-5; D might be TRBD1 (6 bases). V lost 5 bases to trimming and J lost 4 bases, with 14 bases between them. Germline values: CDR1 SGHTA, CDR2 FQGNSA. The CDR3 is 14 residues long. The CDR3 bases are TGTGCCAGCAGCGAACTAGGGGGACGAGAGACCCAGTACTTC. Residues: CASSELGGRETQYF.

The rearrangement joins TRBV27 to TRBJ2-2; weak D call: TRBD2 (5 bases). The V and J ends lost 5 bases and 7 bases respectively, with 11 bases between them. The CDR3 spans 13 residues. Germline V gene lookup returns CDR1 MNHEY and CDR2 SMNVEV (reference sequence). CDR3 in amino acids: CASSHSRDGELFF. For the CDR3, the DNA is TGTGCCAGCAGTCACTCCCGGGACGGGGAGCTGTTTTTT.

This chain links TRBV4-1 with TRBJ2-1; D might be TRBD2 (6 bases). Germline V gene data show CDR1 as MGHRA and CDR2 as YSYEKL. This CDR3 spans 15 amino acids. The V and J ends lost 4 bases and 5 bases respectively, with 15 bases between them. The CDR3 spells CASSPGTSVDNEQFF. CDR3 DNA: TGCGCCAGCAGCCCCGGGACTTCTGTGGACAATGAGCAGTTCTTC.

The rearrangement links TRBV7-6 to TRBJ2-2; tentative D call: TRBD2 (5 bases). The CDR3 runs 16 residues. Germline V gene sequence: CDR1 SGHVS, CDR2 FNYEAQ. V was clipped by 1 base and J by 4 bases, with 13 bases between them. The CDR3 reads CASSLVVGEGTGELFF. In DNA form, the CDR3 reads TGTGCCAGCAGCTTAGTTGTGGGAGAGGGCACCGGGGAGCTGTTTTTT.

The chain joins TRBV10-3 to TRBJ1-4; weak D call: TRBD1 (6 bases). Germline-derived CDR1 and CDR2 are ENHRY and SYGVKD. Trimming left V 10 bases short and J 3 bases short, with 12 bases between. This CDR3 comprises 13 residues. CDR3 DNA sequence: TGTGCCAGCTCGACAGGATCTAATGAAAAACTGTTTTTT. This encodes CASSTGSNEKLFF.

This chain links TRBV6-6 with TRBJ2-1; maybe TRBD2 (6 bases). The CDR3 has 11 amino acids. V was cut by 8 bases and J by 10 bases, with 12 bases left in between. Germline loops: CDR1 MNHNY, CDR2 SVGAGI (reference sequence). CDR3 amino acids: CASVDSGEQFF. The CDR3 DNA follows: TGTGCCAGCGTAGATAGCGGAGAGCAGTTCTTC.

The chain uses TRBV30 and TRBJ2-3, with 15 bases lining up with TRBD2. Looked up from germline, CDR1 is GTSNPN and CDR2 is SVGIG (reference sequence). Trimming at V came to 5 bases and at J to 4 bases, leaving 4 bases not matched to a gene. This CDR3 is 15 amino acids long. The CDR3 DNA follows: TGTGCCTGGGGACTAGCGGGGGGGATGTCAGATACGCAGTATTTT. This gives the protein CAWGLAGGMSDTQYF. The entire variable domain, with the rest obtained from reference TRBV30 and TRBJ2-3, is as follows: SQTIHQWPATLVQPVGSPLSLECTVEGTSNPNLYWYRQAAGRGLQLLFYSVGIGQISSEVPQNLSASRPQDRQFILSSKKLLLSDSGFYLCAWGLAGGMSDTQYFGPGTRLTVL.

This rearrangement joins TRBV6-5 to TRBJ2-7; the match to TRBD1 covers 11 bases. V lost 5 bases to trimming and J lost 6 bases; unmatched junction nucleotides: 9. The CDR3 contains 15 residues. In germline, CDR1 is MNHEY, CDR2 SVGAGI. CDR3 nucleotide sequence: TGTGCCAGCAGTACCACTCCCGGGACAGGGGGCGAGCAGTACTTC. Translation: CASSTTPGTGGEQYF.

This chain joins TRBV5-1 and TRBJ2-5; D might be TRBD2 (6 bases). The CDR3 is 15 amino acids. Trimming stripped 0 bases from V and 7 bases from J, with 16 bases between. The germline V gene encodes CDR1 SGHRS and CDR2 YFSETQ. CDR3 loop: CASSLAGGAQGTQYF. The CDR3 DNA reads TGCGCCAGCAGCTTGGCCGGGGGAGCCCAGGGGACCCAGTACTTC.

This chain uses TRBV30 with TRBJ2-2; 7 nucleotides agree with TRBD1. Germline assignment: CDR1 GTSNPN and CDR2 SVGIG (reference sequence). V shed 4 bases and J 7 bases; nucleotides not matched to a gene: 9. The CDR3 spans 14 residues. The CDR3 region is CAWTLNRDSGELFF. Here the CDR3 DNA reads TGTGCCTGGACACTCAACCGGGACAGCGGGGAGCTGTTTTTT.

This sequence joins TRBV15 and TRBJ1-2; a possible D gene is TRBD1 (6 bases). CDR1 LNHNV and CDR2 YYDKDF come from the germline V gene (reference sequence). Trimming stripped 3 bases from V and 8 bases from J, with 10 bases between. This CDR3 is built from 12 residues. The CDR3 coding sequence is TGTGCCACCAGCAGGGACAGCGCCGGCTACACCTTC. Translated: CATSRDSAGYTF.

The chain uses TRBV25-1 and TRBJ2-7; TRBD2 might be the D (6 bases). V was trimmed by 5 bases and J by 5 bases, leaving 13 bases between them. Germline CDR1 MGHDK, CDR2 SYGVNS. This CDR3 is built from 13 residues. The DNA for the CDR3 is TGTGCCAGCAGTCCAGCGGGCTTGGACGAGCAGTACTTC. Translated: CASSPAGLDEQYF.

The DNA for the CDR3 is TGTGCCAGCAGTCCACCAACAGGGGTTGAGACCCAGTACTTC. Translation gives CASSPPTGVETQYF. J is TRBJ2-5 and V is TRBV28; 7 positions agree with TRBD1. V was pared by 5 bases and J by 5 bases, with 8 bases of the junction left unmatched. The CDR3 has 14 residues. Germline values: CDR1 MDHEN, CDR2 SYDVKM.

The J gene is TRBJ1-4, the V gene TRBV27; D perhaps matches TRBD1 (6 bases). The V end was cut by 2 bases, the J end by 11 bases, with 21 bases between. The germline V gene encodes CDR1 MNHEY and CDR2 SMNVEV (reference sequence). The CDR3 has 16 residues. For the CDR3, the DNA is TGTGCCAGCAGTTTAACGGGGGGCGCGATAGTTGACAAACTGTTTTTT. This translates into CASSLTGGAIVDKLFF.